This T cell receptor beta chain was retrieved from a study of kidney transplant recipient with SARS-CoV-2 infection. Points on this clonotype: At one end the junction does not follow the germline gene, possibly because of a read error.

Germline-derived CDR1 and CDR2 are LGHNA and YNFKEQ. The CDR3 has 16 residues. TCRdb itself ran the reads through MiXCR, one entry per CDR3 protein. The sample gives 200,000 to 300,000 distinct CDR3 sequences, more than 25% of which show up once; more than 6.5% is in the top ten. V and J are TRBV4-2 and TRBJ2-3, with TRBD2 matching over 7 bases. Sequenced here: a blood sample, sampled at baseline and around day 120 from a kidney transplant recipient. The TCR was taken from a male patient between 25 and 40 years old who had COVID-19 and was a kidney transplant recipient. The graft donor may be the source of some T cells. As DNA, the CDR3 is TGTGCCAGCAGCCAAGAAGGTAGAGCGGGGCCAGATGCGCAGTATTTT. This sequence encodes CASSQEGRAGPDAQYF.